The present entry profiles one T cell receptor beta chain with its context. These data originate in a study of blood T cell repertoires in COVID-19. The assay was immunoSEQ multiplex PCR, and TCRdb's table has in-frame clones only and misses some. The sample records approximately 300,000 clones, roughly 86% being singletons. V lost 2 bases, J lost 1 base, and 6 bases stayed unmatched. The CDR3 is 18 residues long. Germline values: CDR1 SGDLS, CDR2 YYNGEE. Seattle-derived patients entered the study during active infection and were followed longitudinally. The rearrangement uses TRBV9 and TRBJ2-3, with TRBD2 identical over 14 bases. Specimen: peripheral blood. This receptor was obtained from a woman aged 25 to 39 with COVID-19, enrolled during active disease. The CDR3 DNA sequence: TGTGCCAGCAGCGTGGGACTAGCGGGAGTTACCCGCACAGATACGCAGTATTTT. Translated, it gives CASSVGLAGVTRTDTQYF. The whole variable domain, filled in from reference TRBV9 and TRBJ2-3, reads DSGVTQTPKHLITATGQRVTLRCSPRSGDLSVYWYQQSLDQGLQFLIQYYNGEERAKGNILERFSAQQFPDLHSELNLSSLELGDSALYFCASSVGLAGVTRTDTQYFGPGTRLTVL.